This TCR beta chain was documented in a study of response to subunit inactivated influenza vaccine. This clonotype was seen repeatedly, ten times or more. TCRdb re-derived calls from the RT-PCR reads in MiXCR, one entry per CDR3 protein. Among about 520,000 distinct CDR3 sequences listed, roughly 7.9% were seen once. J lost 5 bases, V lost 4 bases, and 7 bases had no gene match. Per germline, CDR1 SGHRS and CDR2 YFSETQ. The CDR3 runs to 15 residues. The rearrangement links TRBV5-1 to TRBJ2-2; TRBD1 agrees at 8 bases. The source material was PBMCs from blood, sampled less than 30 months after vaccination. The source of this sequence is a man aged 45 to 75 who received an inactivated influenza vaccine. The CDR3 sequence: CASSPRTGNTGELFF. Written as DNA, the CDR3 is TGCGCCAGCAGCCCCCGGACAGGGAATACCGGGGAGCTGTTTTTT.